This entry lists 15 T cell receptor beta chains sequenced from one sample in a study of PD-L1 blockade in urothelial cancer. Libraries were prepared by immunoSEQ multiplex PCR; TCRdb keeps only in-frame clonotypes and omits some of them. The sample shows 25,000 to 30,000 clones, approximately 81% of them seen only once. Time point noted: peripheral blood 6 weeks after treatment start. The sequencing here drew on PBMCs, taken around atezolizumab (anti-PD-L1) treatment. Receptor source: a man in his 70s with urothelial cancer.

This clone was observed once. The chain combines TRBV7-9 with TRBJ1-2; 11 bases match TRBD1. The CDR3 extends over 17 amino acids. Germline V lookup: CDR1 SEHNR, CDR2 FQNEAQ (reference sequence). V was clipped by 5 bases and J by 4 bases; unmatched bases: 12. The CDR3 region is CASSTGQGANFSYGYTF. In nucleotides, the CDR3 is TGTGCCAGCAGCACAGGACAGGGGGCCAATTTCTCCTATGGCTACACCTTC.

Only one count was recorded for this clone. This chain joins TRBV27 and TRBJ2-3; 8 bases map to TRBD2. The CDR3 extends over 17 amino acids. The germline V gene has CDR1 MNHEY and CDR2 SMNVEV (reference sequence). V was clipped by 3 bases and J by 2 bases; unmatched bases: 10. CDR3 protein: CASSFRRGAYLTDTQYF. CDR3 coding DNA: TGTGCCAGCAGTTTCCGGCGGGGGGCCTACCTCACAGATACGCAGTATTTT.

Concerning this clone itself: In this CDR3 the conserved last residue, phenylalanine or tryptophan, is missing, so a read error is likely. V and J are TRBV29-1 and TRBJ1-2; perhaps TRBD1 as D (6 bases). Trimming took off 2 bases at V and 8 bases at J, with 18 bases between the two ends. Germline values: CDR1 SQVTM, CDR2 ANQGSEA. The CDR3 extends over 14 amino acids. CDR3 sequence: CSVESAGANGGYTL. For the CDR3, the DNA is TGCAGCGTTGAAAGTGCAGGGGCCAACGGAGGCTACACCCTC.

The chain joins TRBV7-8 to TRBJ1-5; D is uncertain. CDR3 length equals 14 residues. Germline CDR1 and CDR2: SGHVS and FQNEAQ. Between the trimmed V and J ends, which lost 4 bases and 7 bases, there was a span of 14 bases. The CDR3 DNA reads TGTGCCAGCAGCTCCCAGCGTGCGGTCCAGCCCCAGCATTTT. Translating gives CASSSQRAVQPQHF. Using reference TRBV7-8 and TRBJ1-5 for the parts outside the CDR3, the full variable domain is GAGVSQSPRYKVAKRGQDVALRCDPISGHVSLFWYQQALGQGPEFLTYFQNEAQLDKSGLPSDRFFAERPEGSVSTLKIQRTQQEDSAVYLCASSSQRAVQPQHFGDGTRLSIL.

This clone was counted a single time. The chain employs TRBV7-9 and TRBJ1-4; D uncertain. Trimming removed 3 bases at V and 0 bases at J, with 17 bases between. This CDR3 comprises 18 residues. Germline V gives CDR1 SEHNR, CDR2 FQNEAQ (reference sequence). The CDR3 reads CASSFSISTIATNEKLFF. The CDR3 region has the DNA TGTGCCAGCAGCTTCAGTATTAGTACTATTGCAACTAATGAAAAACTGTTTTTT.

The chain couples TRBV28 to TRBJ1-2; D is perhaps TRBD1 (6 bases). CDR3 size: 11 residues. V was pared by 8 bases and J by 8 bases, with 12 bases between. Germline CDR1 and CDR2: MDHEN and SYDVKM. The DNA of the CDR3 is TGTGCCAGCTTCGGGGGGGGCGGCTACACCTTC. It is translated as CASFGGGGYTF.

The gene calls are TRBV19 and TRBJ1-5; no definite D call. The germline gives CDR1 LNHDA, CDR2 SQIVND (reference sequence). V lost 6 bases and J 3 bases, leaving 12 bases between the germline ends. The CDR3 runs to 14 residues. CDR3 amino acids: CASREGSLNQPQHF. The CDR3 coding sequence is TGTGCCAGTAGGGAGGGCAGTCTCAATCAGCCCCAGCATTTT.

V and J are TRBV5-6 and TRBJ2-3; no clear D gene. This CDR3 comprises 16 residues. Per germline, CDR1 SGHDT and CDR2 YYEEEE. V was shortened by 3 bases and J by 0 bases, with 14 bases between the two germline ends. CDR3 sequence: CASSSWPATSTDTQYF. The CDR3 bases are TGTGCCAGCAGCTCCTGGCCGGCGACTAGCACAGATACGCAGTATTTT.

This chain joins TRBV5-4 and TRBJ2-2, with D unresolved. CDR1 SGHNT and CDR2 YYREEE come from the germline V gene (reference sequence). The CDR3 runs 13 residues. Trimming removed 1 base from V and 1 base from J, with 2 bases in between. CDR3 nucleotide sequence: TGTGCCAGCAGCTTGCTGAACACCGGGGAGCTGTTTTTT. It is translated as CASSLLNTGELFF.

The chain links TRBV4-2 to TRBJ1-2; D may be TRBD1 (6 bases). Per the germline V gene, CDR1 is LGHNA and CDR2 is YNFKEQ. Trimming removed 1 base at V and 8 bases at J, with 17 bases between. This CDR3 comprises 15 residues. CDR3 loop: CASSQVSTGFGGYTF. In DNA form, the CDR3 reads TGTGCCAGCAGCCAAGTATCGACAGGTTTTGGCGGCTACACCTTC.

The chain carries TRBV2 and TRBJ1-1, with a tentative D call TRBD1 (5 bases). V was shortened by 5 bases and J by 4 bases, with 23 bases between the two germline ends. The CDR3 covers 17 residues. Germline V gene lookup returns CDR1 SNHLY and CDR2 FYNNEI. The CDR3 sequence: CASSLEGPIYAGTEAFF. CDR3 nucleotide sequence: TGTGCCAGCAGTCTGGAGGGGCCCATTTACGCGGGCACTGAAGCTTTCTTT.

V usage is TRBV6-5 and J usage is TRBJ1-2; D is unresolved. This CDR3 region has 12 residues. The ends were cut back, 8 bases at V and 0 bases at J, with 7 bases in the middle. Germline V lookup: CDR1 MNHEY, CDR2 SVGAGI. The CDR3 loop reads CASRGSNYGYTF. CDR3 DNA: TGTGCCAGCCGGGGATCTAACTATGGCTACACCTTC.

The gene calls are TRBV7-6 and TRBJ1-4, with D unresolved. The germline V and J ends were trimmed by 1 base and 7 bases, with 10 bases remaining between them. Germline V gene lookup returns CDR1 SGHVS and CDR2 FNYEAQ. The CDR3 is made up of 14 amino acids. CDR3 nucleotides: TGTGCCAGCAGCTTAGACCTAGTCAGTGAAAAACTGTTTTTT. This sequence encodes CASSLDLVSEKLFF.

The chain has TRBV18 and TRBJ2-3; 9 nucleotides line up with TRBD2. Per the germline V gene, CDR1 is KGHSH and CDR2 is LQKENI. The CDR3 has 17 residues. Germline trimming cut 2 bases from V and 2 bases from J; bases unmatched to any gene: 8. CDR3 in amino acids: CASSPSRGRADTDTQYF. DNA of the CDR3: TGTGCCAGCTCACCATCTCGCGGGAGGGCAGACACAGATACGCAGTATTTT.

The chain is built from TRBV4-3 and TRBJ1-1; no firm D call. CDR3 size: 13 residues. The V gene lost 0 bases and the J gene lost 8 bases, with 10 bases spanning the gap. Germline CDR1 and CDR2: LGHNA and YSLEER. The CDR3 protein is CASSQDAGSEAFF. The CDR3 nucleotides read TGCGCCAGCAGCCAAGACGCCGGGTCAGAAGCTTTCTTT.